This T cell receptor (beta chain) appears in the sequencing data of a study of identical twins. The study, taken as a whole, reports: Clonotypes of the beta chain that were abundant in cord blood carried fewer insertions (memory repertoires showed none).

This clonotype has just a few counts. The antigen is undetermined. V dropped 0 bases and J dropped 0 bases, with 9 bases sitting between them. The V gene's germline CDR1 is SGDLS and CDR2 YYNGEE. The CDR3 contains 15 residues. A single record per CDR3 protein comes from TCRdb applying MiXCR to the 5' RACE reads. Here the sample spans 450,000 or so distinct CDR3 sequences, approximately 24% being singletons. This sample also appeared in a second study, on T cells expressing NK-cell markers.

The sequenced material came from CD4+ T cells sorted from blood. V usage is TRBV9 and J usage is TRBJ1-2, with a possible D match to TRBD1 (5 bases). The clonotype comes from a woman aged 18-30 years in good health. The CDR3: CASSVAAGTNYGYTF. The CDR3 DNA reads TGTGCCAGCAGCGTAGCTGCAGGGACTAACTATGGCTACACCTTC.